What follows are 2 T cell receptor beta chains derived from one specimen sequenced in a study of T cell responses to AZD1222 COVID-19 vaccine. This table comes from immunoSEQ multiplex PCR, and its TCRdb copy is limited to in-frame clones, with some not included. This sample has 150,000 to 200,000 clones, with roughly 94% found just once. This sample comprised peripheral blood, obtained 28 days after the second AZD1222 dose. These receptors originate from an adult who received the AZD1222 COVID-19 vaccine.

The chain recombines TRBV4-3 with TRBJ1-2; unclear D gene. The CDR3 runs to 16 residues. The V and J ends lost 0 bases and 2 bases respectively, with 13 bases between them. The germline gives CDR1 LGHNA, CDR2 YSLEER. The chain's CDR3 is CASSQDLMTGNYGYTF. CDR3 DNA: TGCGCCAGCAGCCAAGACCTCATGACGGGCAACTATGGCTACACCTTC.

The chain is built from TRBV4-1 and TRBJ1-2; D gene uncertain. CDR1 is MGHRA and CDR2 is YSYEKL in the germline V gene. This CDR3 is 11 amino acids long. V was trimmed by 3 bases and J by 7 bases, leaving 6 bases between them. The CDR3 reads CASSHGIGYTF. CDR3 coding DNA: TGCGCCAGCAGCCACGGGATTGGCTACACCTTC.